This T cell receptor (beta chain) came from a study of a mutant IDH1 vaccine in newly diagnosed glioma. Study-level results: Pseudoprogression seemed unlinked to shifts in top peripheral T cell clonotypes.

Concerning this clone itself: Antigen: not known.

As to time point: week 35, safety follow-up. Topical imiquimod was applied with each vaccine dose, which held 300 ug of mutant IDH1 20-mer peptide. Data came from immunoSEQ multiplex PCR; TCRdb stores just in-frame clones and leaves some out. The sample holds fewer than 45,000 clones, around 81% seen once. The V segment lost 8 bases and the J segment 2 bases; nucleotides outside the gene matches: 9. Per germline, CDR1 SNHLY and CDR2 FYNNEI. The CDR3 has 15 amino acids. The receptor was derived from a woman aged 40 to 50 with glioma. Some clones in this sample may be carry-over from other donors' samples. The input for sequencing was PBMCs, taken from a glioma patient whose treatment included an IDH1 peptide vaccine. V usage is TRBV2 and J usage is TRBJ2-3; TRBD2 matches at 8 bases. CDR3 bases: TGTGCCAGCGGGGGGATAGCGGGATACACAGATACGCAGTATTTT. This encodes CASGGIAGYTDTQYF.